The 29 T cell receptor beta chains below come from one sample, sequenced in a study of CD8 T cells in Susac syndrome. Random hexamers were used to reverse transcribe an amount of 0.5 to 1 ug RNA. TCRdb analysed the immunoSEQ multiplex PCR reads with MiXCR anew, one entry per CDR3 protein. Of hundreds of thousands of distinct CDR3 sequences in the sample, approximately 81% are singletons; the top ten hold about 0.11%. The sequencing input was CD8+ T cells from PBMCs. All receptors derive from a human donor with multiple sclerosis.

The chain has TRBV11-1 and TRBJ2-7; 10 bases are shared with TRBD2. The CDR3 is 20 residues long. With V trimmed by 2 bases and J by 4 bases, 20 bases remained unmatched. The germline gives CDR1 SGHAT, CDR2 FQDESV (reference sequence). CDR3 nucleotide sequence: TGTGCCAGCAGCTTACCCCACTTGGATAGCGGGGGGTTAGGAGGATACGAGCAGTACTTC. It translates to CASSLPHLDSGGLGGYEQYF.

The V gene is TRBV12-5, the J gene TRBJ2-7; TRBD1 matches at 7 bases. The germline V gene has CDR1 LGHNT and CDR2 FRNRAP. The trim removed 1 base at V and 3 bases at J, leaving 6 bases unmatched. The CDR3 has 15 amino acids. The CDR3 region is CASGLAQGQIYEQYF. The CDR3, as DNA: TGTGCTAGTGGTTTGGCACAGGGACAGATCTACGAGCAGTACTTC.

This chain connects TRBV4-1 to TRBJ2-7, with TRBD1 as a possible D gene (5 bases). Germline V CDR1 and CDR2: MGHRA, YSYEKL. V was clipped by 0 bases and J by 3 bases, with 6 bases between them. This CDR3 has 13 residues. CDR3: CASSQDRDYEQYF. The DNA of the CDR3 is TGCGCCAGCAGCCAAGACAGGGACTACGAGCAGTACTTC.

CDR3: CASSYSGPLSSNYGYTF. The CDR3 nucleotides read TGTGCCAGCAGTTACTCCGGACCTCTCTCCTCTAACTATGGCTACACCTTC. This chain joins TRBV6-5 and TRBJ1-2; D gene uncertain. Trimming shortened V by 0 bases and J by 0 bases, and 14 bases separated the two germline ends. Per germline, CDR1 MNHEY and CDR2 SVGAGI. The CDR3 is 17 amino acids.

The V and J genes are TRBV5-4 and TRBJ1-2, with D perhaps TRBD1 (5 bases). From germline, CDR1 is SGHNT and CDR2 YYREEE (reference sequence). The CDR3 length is 17 residues. Trimming cost V 4 bases and J 6 bases, with 25 bases left between them. CDR3 residues: CASSPNLKAGVEDGYTF. CDR3 sequence (DNA): TGTGCCAGCAGCCCTAACCTTAAGGCGGGGGTAGAGGATGGCTACACCTTC.

The gene calls are TRBV12-3 or TRBV12-4 and TRBJ1-2, with D hard to call. The CDR3 contains 12 residues. The V end was cut by 1 base, the J end by 8 bases, with 8 bases between. The CDR3 loop reads CASSLGNGGYTF. As DNA, the CDR3 is TGTGCCAGCAGTTTAGGGAACGGGGGCTACACCTTC.

The J gene is TRBJ2-3, the V gene TRBV27; 8 positions agree with TRBD2. This CDR3 has 15 amino acids. Per germline, CDR1 MNHEY and CDR2 SMNVEV (reference sequence). J lost 3 bases, V lost 2 bases, and 4 bases had no gene match. CDR3 coding DNA: TGTGCCAGCAGTTTAGGCGGGAGGTGGACAGATACGCAGTATTTT. As protein: CASSLGGRWTDTQYF.

This clonotype was counted only a few times. The CDR3 coding sequence is TGTGCCAGCAGTTCGCCGGGACAGTCCTACGAGCAGTACTTC. It encodes CASSSPGQSYEQYF. The gene calls are TRBV2 and TRBJ2-7, with 7 bases that match TRBD1. V lost 5 bases, J lost 1 base, and 5 bases stayed unmatched. Germline V lookup: CDR1 SNHLY, CDR2 FYNNEI. The CDR3 totals 14 residues.

The chain uses TRBV2 and TRBJ1-2, with a possible D match to TRBD1 (5 bases). Between the trimmed V and J ends, which lost 4 bases and 8 bases, there was a span of 26 bases. Germline values: CDR1 SNHLY, CDR2 FYNNEI. The CDR3 runs 17 residues. Written as DNA, the CDR3 is TGTGCCAGCAGTGTCTTTCCTAGGACCATAAACCAGGGAGGCTACACCTTC. This translates into CASSVFPRTINQGGYTF.

The gene calls are TRBV2 and TRBJ2-7; D remains ambiguous. The V end was cut by 6 bases, the J end by 3 bases, with 6 bases between. CDR1 is SNHLY, CDR2 FYNNEI, per germline. The CDR3 spans 11 residues. Here the CDR3 reads CASSIDYEQYF. The CDR3 DNA follows: TGTGCCAGCAGCATCGACTACGAGCAGTACTTC.

This rearrangement joins TRBV29-1 to TRBJ2-1, with D maybe TRBD2 (7 bases). With 7 bases removed from V and 2 bases from J, the gap between germline ends came to 18 bases. This CDR3 has 15 residues. The germline V gene has CDR1 SQVTM and CDR2 ANQGSEA. In DNA form, the CDR3 reads TGCAGCGGGGGGGGCGGGAGCATCCCCTACAATGAGCAGTTCTTC. The encoded protein is CSGGGGSIPYNEQFF.

The genes are TRBV6-6 and TRBJ1-1, with a weak D call TRBD1 (5 bases). The CDR3 is 15 amino acids. Germline assignment: CDR1 MNHNY and CDR2 SVGAGI (reference sequence). V was clipped by 3 bases and J by 1 base, with 12 bases between them. The DNA for the CDR3 is TGTGCCAGCAGTTATCGAGGAGGGGAGAACACTGAAGCTTTCTTT. Translated: CASSYRGGENTEAFF.

The chain has TRBV29-1 and TRBJ1-2; possibly TRBD1 for D (5 bases). Trimming left V 3 bases short and J 3 bases short, with 20 bases between. This CDR3 has 16 residues. From germline, CDR1 is SQVTM and CDR2 ANQGSEA. CDR3 in amino acids: CSVDGPGTMSDYGYTF. The CDR3 DNA reads as TGCAGCGTTGATGGCCCCGGGACCATGAGTGACTATGGCTACACCTTC. Looking up the rest from reference TRBV29-1 and TRBJ1-2 gives the full variable domain: SAVISQKPSRDICQRGTSLTIQCQVDSQVTMMFWYRQQPGQSLTLIATANQGSEATYESGFVIDKFPISRPNLTFSTLTVSNMSPEDSSIYLCSVDGPGTMSDYGYTFGSGTRLTVV.

The chain uses TRBV10-2 and TRBJ2-1, with TRBD2 identical over 10 bases. This CDR3 is 16 amino acids long. Germline V gives CDR1 WSHSY, CDR2 SAAADI. Germline trimming cut 6 bases from V and 6 bases from J; bases unmatched to any gene: 11. For the CDR3, the DNA is TGCGCCAGCAGCGGGGCAGCGGGAGGGCTGGGCAATGAGCAGTTCTTC. Its translation: CASSGAAGGLGNEQFF.

The V gene is TRBV7-2, the J gene TRBJ2-7, with TRBD1 matching over 8 bases. V shed 6 bases and J 3 bases; nucleotides not matched to a gene: 4. Germline-derived CDR1 and CDR2 are SGHTA and FQGNSA. The CDR3 spans 13 residues. The CDR3 reads CASRPGGGYEQYF. The CDR3 nucleotides are TGTGCCAGCAGGCCAGGGGGCGGCTACGAGCAGTACTTC.

The gene calls are TRBV5-6 and TRBJ2-2; possible D gene TRBD2, 5 bases. Germline CDR1 reads SGHDT; CDR2 reads YYEEEE. The V end lost 4 bases, the J end lost 4 bases, and 11 bases lay between the germline ends. CDR3 length: 14 residues. This chain's CDR3 is CASSLAFGTGELFF. The CDR3 coding sequence is TGTGCCAGCAGCCTAGCATTCGGCACCGGGGAGCTGTTTTTT.

The chain carries TRBV7-9 and TRBJ2-3; TRBD1 or TRBD2 may be the D gene (6 bases each). The V gene's germline CDR1 is SEHNR and CDR2 FQNEAQ (reference sequence). The CDR3 has 16 residues. V was pared by 5 bases and J by 0 bases, with 15 bases between. This CDR3 is CASSHWGARSTDTQYF. The CDR3 DNA reads TGTGCCAGCAGCCACTGGGGGGCGCGTAGCACAGATACGCAGTATTTT.

The rearrangement uses TRBV9 and TRBJ1-1, with TRBD1 as a possible D gene (5 bases). With 0 bases removed from V and 5 bases from J, the gap between germline ends came to 20 bases. The CDR3 is made up of 17 amino acids. Germline V gene sequence: CDR1 SGDLS, CDR2 YYNGEE. The DNA for the CDR3 is TGTGCCAGCAGCGTAGGGGACGGGGAGGGGCGACTGACTGAAGCTTTCTTT. Amino acids: CASSVGDGEGRLTEAFF.

This clonotype was seen a few times. The chain couples TRBV11-2 to TRBJ2-5, with TRBD2 matching 9 bases. V was pared by 5 bases and J by 10 bases, with 14 bases of the junction left unmatched. There are 15 residues in the CDR3. The germline V gene encodes CDR1 SGHAT and CDR2 FQNNGV. CDR3: CASSPSGLAGWSQYF. The DNA for the CDR3 is TGTGCCAGCAGCCCTTCGGGACTAGCAGGATGGAGCCAGTACTTC.

The chain has TRBV6-1 and TRBJ2-3, with 7 bases matching TRBD2. Per germline, CDR1 MNHNS and CDR2 SASEGT. With V trimmed by 7 bases and J by 1 base, 2 bases remained unmatched. CDR3 size: 13 residues. The DNA of the CDR3 is TGTGCCAGCAAGGCGGGAGGCACAGATACGCAGTATTTT. Protein sequence: CASKAGGTDTQYF.

The gene calls are TRBV20-1 and TRBJ1-4; no definite D call. Trimming left V 0 bases short and J 4 bases short, with 12 bases between. Germline CDR1 DFQATT, CDR2 SNEGSKA (reference sequence). This CDR3 comprises 15 residues. CDR3 bases: TGCAGTGCTAGAGACGAAACAAGTCTTAATGAAAAACTGTTTTTT. Its translation: CSARDETSLNEKLFF.

DNA of the CDR3: TGCAGTGCTAGACTTAGGACTAGCGGGAGGGAGACCCAGTACTTC. It translates to CSARLRTSGRETQYF. The rearrangement links TRBV20-1 to TRBJ2-5; 14 bases align to TRBD2. V dropped 2 bases and J dropped 5; count of bases not matched to a gene: 4. This CDR3 is built from 15 residues. The germline gives CDR1 DFQATT, CDR2 SNEGSKA (reference sequence).

This rearrangement joins TRBV20-1 to TRBJ2-7; 10 bases are a match to TRBD2. V gave up 6 bases and J gave up 2 bases; unmatched junction bases: 13. Germline V gives CDR1 DFQATT, CDR2 SNEGSKA (reference sequence). The CDR3 length is 16 residues. CDR3 loop: CSARPGLATFAYEQYF. In DNA, the CDR3 is TGCAGTGCGAGGCCGGGACTAGCGACATTCGCCTACGAGCAGTACTTC.

The rearrangement joins TRBV27 to TRBJ2-1; D might be TRBD2 (6 bases). This CDR3 contains 14 residues. V was pared by 3 bases and J by 2 bases, with 8 bases between. Per the germline V gene, CDR1 is MNHEY and CDR2 is SMNVEV (reference sequence). CDR3 coding DNA: TGTGCCAGCAGTTTTGGGACTCCCTACAATGAGCAGTTCTTC. Encoded protein: CASSFGTPYNEQFF.

The rearrangement uses TRBV5-1 and TRBJ2-1, with 7 bases identical to TRBD2. V lost 2 bases to trimming and J lost 6 bases; unmatched junction nucleotides: 11. The CDR3 sequence is 16 residues long. Germline V gene sequence: CDR1 SGHRS, CDR2 YFSETQ. The chain's CDR3 is CASSLHSGTYLNEQFF. The DNA of the CDR3 is TGCGCCAGCAGCTTACACAGCGGGACCTACCTCAATGAGCAGTTCTTC.

This clonotype was detected only once. V usage is TRBV3-1 and J usage is TRBJ2-4; D remains ambiguous. Germline V gene data show CDR1 as LGHDT and CDR2 as YNNKEL (reference sequence). This CDR3 is built from 17 residues. Trimming left V 0 bases short and J 1 base short, with 13 bases between. CDR3 region: CASSQDFPGAAKNIQYF. CDR3 coding DNA: TGTGCCAGCAGCCAAGATTTTCCTGGTGCGGCCAAAAACATTCAGTACTTC.

This chain links TRBV9 with TRBJ2-4; D may be TRBD1 or TRBD2 (5 bases each). There are 17 residues in the CDR3. Germline V gene sequence: CDR1 SGDLS, CDR2 YYNGEE. V was cut by 4 bases and J by 5 bases, with 22 bases left in between. The DNA for the CDR3 is TGTGCCAGCAGCCCTGTCAGGGAGCTGGGGACCGAAAACATTCAGTACTTC. This encodes CASSPVRELGTENIQYF.

This chain uses TRBV7-6 with TRBJ1-5; D unresolved. V lost 5 bases and J 0 bases, leaving 11 bases between the germline ends. The V gene's germline CDR1 is SGHVS and CDR2 FNYEAQ. This CDR3 region has 15 residues. The CDR3 is CASSPVLYSNQPQHF. The CDR3 DNA reads as TGTGCCAGCAGCCCCGTTTTGTATAGCAATCAGCCCCAGCATTTT.

The gene calls are TRBV27 and TRBJ2-3, with D unresolved. CDR1 MNHEY and CDR2 SMNVEV come from the germline V gene (reference sequence). The length of the CDR3 is 14 residues. V was trimmed by 1 base and J by 2 bases, leaving 7 bases between them. The CDR3 here is CASSLYGYTDTQYF. The CDR3 nucleotides read TGTGCCAGCAGTTTATACGGGTACACAGATACGCAGTATTTT.